The sequence of this T cell receptor beta chain was determined in a study of CD4+ T cells in melanoma. Findings and caveats of the study: A reported correlation linked neoantigen-specific CD4+ T cells to CD8+, macrophage and B cell function. In melanoma, neoantigen-specific CD4+ T cells reportedly differed in differentiation state.

This table comes from immunoSEQ multiplex PCR, and its TCRdb copy is limited to in-frame clones, with some not included. The repertoire holds 17,000 or so clones, with roughly 80% as singletons. Note on this clone: What it recognizes is unknown.

V was cut by 1 base and J by 2 bases, with 15 bases left in between. Per the germline V gene, CDR1 is LNHNV and CDR2 is YYDKDF (reference sequence). The CDR3 is 18 residues long. Input material: cells from a culture (not recorded whether cultured in vitro). The TCR comes from a human donor with melanoma. The V call is TRBV15, the J call TRBJ1-6; D perhaps matches TRBD1 (6 bases). The CDR3 protein is CATSRGGGSPPYNSPLHF. Written as DNA, the CDR3 is TGTGCCACCAGCAGAGGAGGGGGTTCTCCCCCCTATAATTCACCCCTCCACTTT. Full variable domain (missing parts from reference TRBV15 and TRBJ1-6): DAMVIQNPRYQVTQFGKPVTLSCSQTLNHNVMYWYQQKSSQAPKLLFHYYDKDFNNEADTPDNFQSRRPNTSFCFLDIRSPGLGDTAMYLCATSRGGGSPPYNSPLHFGNGTRLTVT.